The clone carrying this T cell receptor (beta chain) came up once. Antigen: not known. It was with 60 Vbeta and 13 Jbeta primers that the PCR ran. Clones were sequenced by immunoSEQ multiplex PCR, and TCRdb holds only the in-frame ones, with some missing. The table records 70,000 or so clones, 80% to 90% of them present only once. The sample originates from a study of cytomegalovirus exposure and HLA in healthy donors. Study conclusions and caveats: As was reported, the classifier diagnosed cytomegalovirus status with high specificity and sensitivity. Equally common other TCR beta chains were less clonally expanded than HLA-associated ones, a later analysis found. Accurate HLA-A and HLA-B prediction from TCR beta sequences was reported for most subjects.

Healthy bone marrow donors made up the donors. The germline CDR1 and CDR2 sequences are SNHLY and FYNNEI. Trimming cost V 1 base and J 2 bases; bases outside gene matches: 0. The CDR3 contains 14 residues. Sequencing used PBMCs. The origin of this receptor is a woman aged 30 to 39 in good health and CMV-seropositive. V usage is TRBV2 and J usage is TRBJ2-7; 9 bases match TRBD1. The CDR3 DNA reads TGTGCCAGCAGTGAAGGGACAGGGGCCTACGAGCAGTACTTC. Protein sequence: CASSEGTGAYEQYF.